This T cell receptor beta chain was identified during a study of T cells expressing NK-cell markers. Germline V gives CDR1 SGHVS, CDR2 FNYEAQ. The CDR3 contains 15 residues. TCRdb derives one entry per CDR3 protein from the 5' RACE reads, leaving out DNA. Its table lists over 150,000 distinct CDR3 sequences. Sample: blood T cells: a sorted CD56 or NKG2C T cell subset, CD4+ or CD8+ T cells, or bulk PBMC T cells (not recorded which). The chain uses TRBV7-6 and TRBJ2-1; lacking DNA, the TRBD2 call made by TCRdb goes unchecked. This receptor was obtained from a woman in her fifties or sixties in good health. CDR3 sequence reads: CASSSLASGHNEQFF.